Here is one T cell receptor beta chain with its context. TCRdb keeps only in-frame clones here, not all; method: immunoSEQ multiplex PCR. This table has 100,000 to 150,000 clones, 80% to 90% appearing once. The entry originates in a study of blood T cell repertoires in COVID-19. Study details: The study drew acute and convalescent COVID-19 samples from the United States, Italy and Spain.

Deletions cut 4 bases from V and 6 bases from J, with 16 bases between. There are 15 residues in the CDR3. Germline V gene sequence: CDR1 LGHNA, CDR2 YNFKEQ. The receptor's source is a man older than 75 with active or convalescent COVID-19. Material for sequencing was peripheral blood. The chain uses TRBV4-2 and TRBJ2-1, with D maybe TRBD1 (5 bases). This CDR3 is CASSPNARVGNEQFF. The CDR3 DNA follows: TGTGCCAGCAGCCCCAACGCCAGGGTCGGCAATGAGCAGTTCTTC.